The clone carrying this T cell receptor beta chain has only one observation. This sample was taken from a study of cytomegalovirus exposure and HLA in healthy donors. Across the study: Genotyping showed roughly 86% of over 350 donors falling in the Caucasian-associated ancestry cluster.

Primers for the PCR totalled 60 Vbeta and 13 Jbeta. Authors' processing steps: The authors later counted some 76 million unique TCR beta chains, roughly 10 million of them shared. Data came from immunoSEQ multiplex PCR; TCRdb stores just in-frame clones and leaves some out. Clone size and V and J calls were adopted from that table, with D and trimming inferred from the DNA. The sample gives 180,000 or so clones, 82% of which show up once; 0.098% is in the top ten. The V gene's germline CDR1 is SEHNR and CDR2 FQNEAQ (reference sequence). The V segment lost 4 bases and the J segment 8 bases; nucleotides outside the gene matches: 4. The CDR3 consists of 12 residues.

This sequence originates from a boy between 2 and 10 years old in good health and CMV-seronegative. The chain is built from TRBV7-9 and TRBJ1-2; 7 positions match TRBD1. Source material: PBMCs. CDR3 DNA: TGTGCCAGCAGCTCCGACAGGGACGGCTACACCTTC. This translates into CASSSDRDGYTF.